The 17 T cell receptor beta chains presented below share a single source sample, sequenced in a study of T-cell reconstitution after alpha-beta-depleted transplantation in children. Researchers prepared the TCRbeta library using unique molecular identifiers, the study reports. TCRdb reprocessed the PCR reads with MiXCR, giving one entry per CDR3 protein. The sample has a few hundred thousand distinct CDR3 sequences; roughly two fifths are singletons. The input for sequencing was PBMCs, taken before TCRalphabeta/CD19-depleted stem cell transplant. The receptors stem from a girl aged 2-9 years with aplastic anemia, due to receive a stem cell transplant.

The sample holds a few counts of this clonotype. Here the CDR3 reads CASSQATGGARNEQFF. CDR3 DNA sequence: TGTGCCAGCAGCCAAGCGACAGGGGGCGCGAGAAATGAGCAGTTCTTC. V is TRBV4-2 and J is TRBJ2-1; 10 bases are a match to TRBD1. Trimming cost V 1 base and J 7 bases; bases outside gene matches: 7. The CDR3 extends over 16 amino acids. Germline values: CDR1 LGHNA, CDR2 YNFKEQ.

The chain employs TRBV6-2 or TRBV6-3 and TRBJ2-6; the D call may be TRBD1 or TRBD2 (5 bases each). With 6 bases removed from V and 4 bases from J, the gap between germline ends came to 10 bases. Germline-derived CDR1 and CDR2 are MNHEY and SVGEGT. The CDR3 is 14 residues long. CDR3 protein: CASSRDGGANVLTF. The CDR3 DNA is TGTGCCAGCAGCCGGGACGGGGGGGCCAACGTCCTGACTTTC.

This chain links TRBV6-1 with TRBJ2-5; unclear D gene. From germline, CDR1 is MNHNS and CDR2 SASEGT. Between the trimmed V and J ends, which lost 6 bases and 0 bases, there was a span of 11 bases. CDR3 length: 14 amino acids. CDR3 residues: CASSLNPYQETQYF. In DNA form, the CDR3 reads TGTGCCAGCAGCCTTAACCCGTACCAAGAGACCCAGTACTTC.

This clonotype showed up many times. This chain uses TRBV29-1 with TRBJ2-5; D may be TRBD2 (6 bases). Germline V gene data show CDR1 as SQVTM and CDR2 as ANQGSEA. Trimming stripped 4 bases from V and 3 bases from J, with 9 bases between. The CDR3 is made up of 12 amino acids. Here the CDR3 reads CSVVSGEETQYF. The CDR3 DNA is TGCAGCGTTGTTTCGGGGGAAGAGACCCAGTACTTC.

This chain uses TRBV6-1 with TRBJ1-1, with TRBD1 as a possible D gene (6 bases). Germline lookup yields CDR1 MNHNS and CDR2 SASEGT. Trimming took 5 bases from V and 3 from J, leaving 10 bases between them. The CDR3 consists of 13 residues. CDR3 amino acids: CASSQGWYTEAFF. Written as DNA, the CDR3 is TGTGCCAGCAGTCAGGGGTGGTACACTGAAGCTTTCTTT.

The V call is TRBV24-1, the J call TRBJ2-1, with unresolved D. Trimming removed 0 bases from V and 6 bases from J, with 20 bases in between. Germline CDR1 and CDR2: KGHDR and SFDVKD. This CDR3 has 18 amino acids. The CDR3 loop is CATSDLHSGKDDGNEQFF. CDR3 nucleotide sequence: TGTGCCACCAGTGATTTGCACTCCGGTAAGGACGACGGCAATGAGCAGTTCTTC.

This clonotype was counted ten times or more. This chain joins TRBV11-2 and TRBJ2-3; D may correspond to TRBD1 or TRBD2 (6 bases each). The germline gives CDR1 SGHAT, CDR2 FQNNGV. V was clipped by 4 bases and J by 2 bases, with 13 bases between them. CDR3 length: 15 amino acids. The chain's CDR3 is CASSWGAGPTDTQYF. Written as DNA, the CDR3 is TGTGCCAGCAGCTGGGGGGCGGGACCCACAGATACGCAGTATTTT.

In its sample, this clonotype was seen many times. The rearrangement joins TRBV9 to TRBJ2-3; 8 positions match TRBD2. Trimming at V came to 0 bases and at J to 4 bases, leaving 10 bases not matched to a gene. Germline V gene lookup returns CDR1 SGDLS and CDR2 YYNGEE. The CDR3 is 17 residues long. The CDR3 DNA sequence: TGTGCCAGCAGCGTAGGAGGAGGGCAAGCGGGGGCAGATACGCAGTATTTT. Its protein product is CASSVGGGQAGADTQYF. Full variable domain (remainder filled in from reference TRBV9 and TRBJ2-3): DSGVTQTPKHLITATGQRVTLRCSPRSGDLSVYWYQQSLDQGLQFLIQYYNGEERAKGNILERFSAQQFPDLHSELNLSSLELGDSALYFCASSVGGGQAGADTQYFGPGTRLTVL.

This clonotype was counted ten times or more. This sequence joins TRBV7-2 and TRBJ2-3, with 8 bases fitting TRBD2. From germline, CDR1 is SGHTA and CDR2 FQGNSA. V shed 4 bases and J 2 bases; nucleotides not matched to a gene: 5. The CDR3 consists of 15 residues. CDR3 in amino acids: CASSSLAGLTDTQYF. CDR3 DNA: TGTGCCAGCAGCTCGCTAGCGGGCCTCACAGATACGCAGTATTTT. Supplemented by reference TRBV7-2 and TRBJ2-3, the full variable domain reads GAGVSQSPSNKVTEKGKDVELRCDPISGHTALYWYRQSLGQGLEFLIYFQGNSAPDKSGLPSDRFSAERTGGSVSTLTIQRTQQEDSAVYLCASSSLAGLTDTQYFGPGTRLTVL.

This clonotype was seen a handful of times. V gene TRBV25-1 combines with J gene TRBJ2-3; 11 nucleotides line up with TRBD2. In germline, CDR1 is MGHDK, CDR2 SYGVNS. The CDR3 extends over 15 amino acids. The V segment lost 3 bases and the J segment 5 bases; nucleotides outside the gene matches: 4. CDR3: CASSDPSGRLDTQYF. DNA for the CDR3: TGTGCCAGCAGTGATCCTAGCGGGAGGTTAGATACGCAGTATTTT. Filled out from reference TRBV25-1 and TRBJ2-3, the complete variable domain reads EADIYQTPRYLVIGTGKKITLECSQTMGHDKMYWYQQDPGMELHLIHYSYGVNSTEKGDLSSESTVSRIRTEHFPLTLESARPSHTSQYLCASSDPSGRLDTQYFGPGTRLTVL.

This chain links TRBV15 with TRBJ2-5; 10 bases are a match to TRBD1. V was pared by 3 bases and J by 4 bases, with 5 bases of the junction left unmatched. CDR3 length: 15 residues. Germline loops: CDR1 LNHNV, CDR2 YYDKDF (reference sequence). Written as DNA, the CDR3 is TGTGCCACCAGCAGGAAGACAGGGGGCGGAGAGACCCAGTACTTC. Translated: CATSRKTGGGETQYF.

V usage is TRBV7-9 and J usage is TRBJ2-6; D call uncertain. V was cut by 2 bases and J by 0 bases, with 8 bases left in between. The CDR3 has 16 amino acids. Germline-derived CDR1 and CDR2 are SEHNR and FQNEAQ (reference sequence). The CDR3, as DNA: TGTGCCAGCAGCTTAAACTTGGTCTCTGGGGCCAACGTCCTGACTTTC. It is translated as CASSLNLVSGANVLTF.

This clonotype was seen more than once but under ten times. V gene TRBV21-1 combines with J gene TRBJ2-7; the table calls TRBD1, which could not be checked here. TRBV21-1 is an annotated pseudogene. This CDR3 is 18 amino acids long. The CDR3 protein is CASSNPGTGVAPSYEQYF. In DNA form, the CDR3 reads TGTGCCAGCAGCAATCCTGGGACAGGGGTCGCCCCCTCCTACGAGCAGTACTTC.

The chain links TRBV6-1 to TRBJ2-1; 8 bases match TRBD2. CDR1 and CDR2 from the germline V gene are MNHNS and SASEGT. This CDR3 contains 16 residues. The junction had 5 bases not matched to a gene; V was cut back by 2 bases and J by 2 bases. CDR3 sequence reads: CASSEYTSGAYNEQFF. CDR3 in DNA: TGTGCCAGCAGTGAATACACTAGCGGAGCCTACAATGAGCAGTTCTTC.

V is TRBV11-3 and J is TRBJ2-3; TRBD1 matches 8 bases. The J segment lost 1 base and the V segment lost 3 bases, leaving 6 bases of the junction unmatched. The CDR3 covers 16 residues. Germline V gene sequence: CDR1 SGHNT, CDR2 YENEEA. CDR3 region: CASSFTGGLGTDTQYF. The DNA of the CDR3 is TGTGCCAGCAGCTTCACAGGGGGATTGGGCACAGATACGCAGTATTTT.

The CDR3: CASSIDSPLADTQYF. The CDR3 nucleotides read TGCGCCAGCAGCATAGACAGCCCTCTGGCAGATACGCAGTATTTT. The V and J genes are TRBV5-1 and TRBJ2-3; D may be TRBD1 (5 bases). With 4 bases removed from V and 4 bases from J, the gap between germline ends came to 16 bases. The CDR3 extends over 15 amino acids. CDR1 is SGHRS, CDR2 YFSETQ, per germline.

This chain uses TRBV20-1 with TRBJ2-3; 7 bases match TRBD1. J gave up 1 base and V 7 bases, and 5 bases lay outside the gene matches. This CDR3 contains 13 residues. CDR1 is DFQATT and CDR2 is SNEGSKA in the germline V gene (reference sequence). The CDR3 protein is CSGYGTGTDTQYF. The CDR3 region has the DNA TGCAGTGGATATGGGACAGGCACAGATACGCAGTATTTT.